This TCR beta chain was identified during a study of blood T cells in healthy people across ages. Study-wide results and limits: Measured against age, TCR beta diversity per million T cells decreased in a roughly linear manner. Higher diversity and more naive CD4+ cells were features of long-lived donors, compared to aged donors. Considered underestimates were the diversity estimates obtained from one million T cells.

V was pared by 5 bases and J by 2 bases, with 10 bases of the junction left unmatched. This CDR3 has 16 amino acids. Germline V gene sequence: CDR1 SGHTA, CDR2 FQGNSA. A sample-barcoded 5' primer and a J-beta primer mix were used in a second PCR of about 6 to 11 cycles. TCRdb ran MiXCR on the 5' RACE reads and lists one entry per CDR3 protein. The table has around 1,500,000 distinct CDR3 sequences, 42% seen once. As for this clonotype: Its specificity is unknown.

The sample taken for sequencing was blood. This TCR came from a woman aged 18-29 years in good health. The genes are TRBV7-2 and TRBJ1-2; 8 bases line up with TRBD1. This CDR3 is CASSRTQGVQNYGYTF. The CDR3 bases are TGTGCCAGCAGCCGAACACAGGGGGTTCAGAACTATGGCTACACCTTC.